Detailed here is one T cell receptor (beta chain). The antigen is unknown. The sample comes from a study of cytomegalovirus exposure and HLA in healthy donors. Points from the study as a whole: Most TCR beta V segments were productive about 90% or about 30% of the time in an earlier analysis.

A multiplex PCR was run with 60 Vbeta primers and 13 Jbeta primers. Here immunoSEQ multiplex PCR was the method, and the copy in TCRdb shows in-frame clones only, minus some. The table has 150,000 to 200,000 clones, about 75% seen once. CDR1 is LNHDA, CDR2 SQIVND, per germline (reference sequence). Trimming removed 4 bases from V and 0 bases from J, with 16 bases in between. The CDR3 covers 18 residues. The chain recombines TRBV19 with TRBJ2-6, with D possibly being TRBD1 (5 bases). The sample was PBMCs. This clonotype was obtained from a female donor in good health and CMV-seronegative. CDR3 DNA sequence: TGTGCCAGTAGTAAGGGGCCGAGCCTCTCCTCTGGGGCCAACGTCCTGACTTTC. This gives the protein CASSKGPSLSSGANVLTF.